This T cell receptor beta chain was retrieved from a study of OX40 agonist ivuxolimab in advanced cancers. Study-level information: Ivuxolimab, an agonistic anti-OX40 (CD134) antibody, was given to patients.

Measured with immunoSEQ multiplex PCR; TCRdb has only the in-frame clones, and not every one. The data hold around 70,000 clones, with roughly 80% observed a single time. CDR1 is SGDLS and CDR2 is YYNGEE in the germline V gene. J lost 3 bases, V lost 3 bases, and 11 bases had no gene match. The CDR3 is 17 amino acids. The input for sequencing was CD4+ or CD8+ T cells sorted from blood, taken in a trial of the OX40 agonist ivuxolimab. This chain links TRBV9 with TRBJ2-2, with 7 positions matching TRBD1. This clonotype originated in an adult with an advanced solid tumor such as melanoma, head and neck, liver or kidney cancer. The DNA of the CDR3 is TGTGCCAGCAGCGCAGATACCGGGACAGTATACACCGGGGAGCTGTTTTTT. Its protein product is CASSADTGTVYTGELFF.